The next 25 T cell receptor beta chains were all read from a single sample in a study of cytomegalovirus exposure and HLA in healthy donors. TCRdb's copy holds only in-frame clones and misses some; the assay was immunoSEQ multiplex PCR. Of more than 110,000 clones in the sample, 86% were seen once. The sequenced sample was PBMCs. Source of these receptors: a young man in good health and CMV-seronegative.

This chain connects TRBV12-5 to TRBJ2-7; D may be TRBD2 (6 bases). CDR1 and CDR2 from the germline V gene are LGHNT and FRNRAP. V lost 7 bases to trimming and J lost 6 bases, with 19 bases between them. CDR3 length equals 14 residues. CDR3 residues: CASAWGDSRVEQYF. For the CDR3, the DNA is TGTGCTAGTGCTTGGGGGGATTCTAGGGTCGAGCAGTACTTC.

The genes are TRBV2 and TRBJ2-2; TRBD1 matches 7 bases. V shed 5 bases and J 5 bases; nucleotides not matched to a gene: 2. Germline CDR1 SNHLY, CDR2 FYNNEI. This CDR3 is 13 amino acids long. CDR3: CASSRQGTGELFF. Here the CDR3 DNA reads TGTGCCAGCAGTCGACAGGGAACCGGGGAGCTGTTTTTT.

The gene calls are TRBV7-2 and TRBJ2-3; possibly TRBD2 for D (6 bases). Germline lookup yields CDR1 SGHTA and CDR2 FQGNSA. The CDR3 totals 16 residues. Trimming removed 7 bases at V and 6 bases at J, with 23 bases between. Here the CDR3 reads CASTHVVGGLRDTQYF. CDR3 DNA: TGTGCCAGCACCCACGTGGTCGGGGGATTAAGGGATACGCAGTATTTT.

This chain uses TRBV6-5 with TRBJ2-5; a possible D gene is TRBD1 (5 bases). Germline V lookup: CDR1 MNHEY, CDR2 SVGAGI. V was cut by 3 bases and J by 0 bases, with 11 bases left in between. There are 15 residues in the CDR3. The chain's CDR3 is CASSYSTGNQETQYF. CDR3 nucleotides: TGTGCCAGCAGTTATTCTACAGGAAACCAAGAGACCCAGTACTTC.

This chain connects TRBV27 to TRBJ2-2; the match to TRBD2 covers 8 bases. CDR1 is MNHEY, CDR2 SMNVEV, per germline (reference sequence). J lost 7 bases, V lost 4 bases, and 8 bases had no gene match. This CDR3 is built from 15 residues. CDR3 DNA: TGTGCCAGCAGTTCCTCCCCCGGGGGGGGCGGGGAGCTGTTTTTT. Translated, it gives CASSSSPGGGGELFF.

The chain employs TRBV4-3 and TRBJ2-7; 7 bases are a match to TRBD2. Germline V gene lookup returns CDR1 LGHNA and CDR2 YSLEER. The CDR3 runs 14 residues. Losses at the gene ends were 8 bases for V and 2 bases for J; bases not matched to a gene: 9. The CDR3 coding sequence is TGCGCCAGCGGTCCGGGACTAAACACCTACGAGCAGTACTTC. Translation gives CASGPGLNTYEQYF.

This clone appeared a single time. This chain joins TRBV7-2 and TRBJ1-1; 7 bases agree with TRBD1. Germline V gives CDR1 SGHTA, CDR2 FQGNSA. J lost 4 bases, V lost 4 bases, and 3 bases had no gene match. The CDR3 contains 13 residues. The CDR3 nucleotides are TGTGCCAGCAGCTCAAGGACAGGCACTGAAGCTTTCTTT. This gives the protein CASSSRTGTEAFF.

The chain employs TRBV7-8 and TRBJ1-2; TRBD1 matches at 7 bases. This CDR3 spans 15 amino acids. CDR1 is SGHVS and CDR2 is FQNEAQ in the germline V gene. V gave up 1 base and J gave up 4 bases; unmatched junction bases: 6. The CDR3 sequence: CASSLGQGGPYGYTF. The CDR3 bases are TGTGCCAGCAGCTTAGGACAGGGCGGTCCCTATGGCTACACCTTC.

This clone has only a few counts. The CDR3 sequence: CASSLRTSANNEQFF. CDR3 nucleotide sequence: TGTGCCAGCAGCTTAAGGACTAGCGCAAACAATGAGCAGTTCTTC. The rearrangement joins TRBV7-9 to TRBJ2-1, with 9 bases aligning to TRBD2. The J segment lost 5 bases and the V segment lost 2 bases, leaving 4 bases of the junction unmatched. This CDR3 is built from 15 residues. The germline V gene encodes CDR1 SEHNR and CDR2 FQNEAQ (reference sequence).

This clone was observed a few times. V is TRBV5-5 and J is TRBJ1-5; 8 bases are shared with TRBD1. The CDR3 is 14 amino acids. The J segment lost 5 bases and the V segment lost 4 bases, leaving 5 bases of the junction unmatched. Germline V lookup: CDR1 SGHKS, CDR2 YYEKEE (reference sequence). The CDR3 DNA is TGTGCCAGCAGCCGGGCAGGGGGCGATCAGCCCCAGCATTTT. Protein product: CASSRAGGDQPQHF.

The V and J genes are TRBV15 and TRBJ2-7; TRBD1 matches 11 bases. The CDR3 is 15 amino acids. J lost 3 bases, V lost 3 bases, and 4 bases had no gene match. CDR1 is LNHNV, CDR2 YYDKDF, per germline (reference sequence). CDR3 coding DNA: TGTGCCACCAGCAGTACCGGGACAGGGGGCTACGAGCAGTACTTC. It encodes CATSSTGTGGYEQYF.

This clone occurred once. This chain joins TRBV6-5 and TRBJ2-1; a weak D match, TRBD2 (5 bases). This CDR3 spans 14 amino acids. Germline V gives CDR1 MNHEY, CDR2 SVGAGI. V was cut by 0 bases and J by 7 bases, with 10 bases left in between. The CDR3 coding sequence is TGTGCCAGCAGTTACTCATCGGGCGGGAATGAGCAGTTCTTC. As protein: CASSYSSGGNEQFF.

The DNA for the CDR3 is TGTGCCAGCAGTCCCAGCGGGATGAGCACAGATACGCAGTATTTT. Its protein product is CASSPSGMSTDTQYF. The chain has TRBV7-9 and TRBJ2-3; 7 bases align to TRBD2. V gave up 6 bases and J gave up 0 bases; unmatched junction bases: 6. This CDR3 spans 15 amino acids. Per the germline V gene, CDR1 is SEHNR and CDR2 is FQNEAQ (reference sequence). The full variable domain, in which reference TRBV7-9 and TRBJ2-3 provide the parts outside the CDR3, is DTGVSQNPRHKITKRGQNVTFRCDPISEHNRLYWYRQTLGQGPEFLTYFQNEAQLEKSRLLSDRFSAERPKGSFSTLEIQRTEQGDSAMYLCASSPSGMSTDTQYFGPGTRLTVL.

This chain uses TRBV10-3 with TRBJ1-4; 8 bases map to TRBD1. The CDR3 sequence is 14 residues long. Losses at the gene ends were 3 bases for V and 11 bases for J; bases not matched to a gene: 8. Germline CDR1 ENHRY, CDR2 SYGVKD. The CDR3 nucleotides are TGTGCCATCAGTGATGGACAGGGTCTTGGGAAACTGTTTTTT. It specifies CAISDGQGLGKLFF.

This chain connects TRBV10-3 to TRBJ2-1; 7 nucleotides match TRBD2. Germline V lookup: CDR1 ENHRY, CDR2 SYGVKD. V was clipped by 3 bases and J by 7 bases; unmatched bases: 9. CDR3 length equals 15 residues. This CDR3 reads CAISDFGGKLNEQFF. CDR3 DNA: TGTGCCATCAGTGATTTCGGGGGGAAGTTGAATGAGCAGTTCTTC.

The genes are TRBV6-1 and TRBJ2-5; 7 bases agree with TRBD2. V was pared by 3 bases and J by 5 bases, with 9 bases of the junction left unmatched. Germline CDR1 is MNHNS and CDR2 is SASEGT. The CDR3 loop spans 15 amino acids. The CDR3 DNA reads as TGTGCCAGCAGTGAGACGGGAGGAGGGGTTGAGACCCAGTACTTC. It translates to CASSETGGGVETQYF.

This chain links TRBV15 with TRBJ1-2, with unresolved D. In germline, CDR1 is LNHNV, CDR2 YYDKDF (reference sequence). CDR3 length: 15 amino acids. V was pared by 0 bases and J by 7 bases, with 15 bases between. CDR3 nucleotides: TGTGCCACCAGCAGAGATCGAGGCTGGGTTTCTGGCTACACCTTC. Protein: CATSRDRGWVSGYTF.

A few counts support this clone. The chain uses TRBV7-9 and TRBJ1-2, with 9 bases matching TRBD1. The CDR3 has 14 amino acids. Germline-derived CDR1 and CDR2 are SEHNR and FQNEAQ (reference sequence). Germline trimming cut 5 bases from V and 6 bases from J; bases unmatched to any gene: 7. The CDR3 bases are TGTGCCAGCAGCCAGCCGGGACAGGGAGATGGCTACACCTTC. It codes for CASSQPGQGDGYTF.

This clone showed up just once. The chain couples TRBV7-9 to TRBJ2-7; tentative D call: TRBD2 (6 bases). The CDR3 has 14 residues. Germline assignment: CDR1 SEHNR and CDR2 FQNEAQ (reference sequence). Trimming stripped 3 bases from V and 6 bases from J, with 15 bases between. The CDR3 spells CASSFGGEVGEQYF. As DNA, the CDR3 is TGTGCCAGCAGCTTCGGGGGAGAGGTTGGCGAGCAGTACTTC.

This clone turned up a few times. The chain carries TRBV18 and TRBJ1-3, with 9 bases aligning to TRBD1. Germline CDR1 and CDR2: KGHSH and LQKENI. Trimming at V came to 3 bases and at J to 3 bases, leaving 9 bases not matched to a gene. CDR3 length: 17 residues. The CDR3 coding sequence is TGTGCCAGCTCACCTAAGCGGACAGGGGAAAATGGAAACACCATATATTTT. Translated: CASSPKRTGENGNTIYF. Supplemented by reference TRBV18 and TRBJ1-3, the full variable domain reads NAGVMQNPRHLVRRRGQEARLRCSPMKGHSHVYWYRQLPEEGLKFMVYLQKENIIDESGMPKERFSAEFPKEGPSILRIQQVVRGDSAAYFCASSPKRTGENGNTIYFGEGSWLTVV.

This clone was seen a few times. This chain joins TRBV11-2 and TRBJ1-1, with a tentative D call TRBD1 (5 bases). The germline gives CDR1 SGHAT, CDR2 FQNNGV. The CDR3 has 13 residues. Trimming took 1 base from V and 7 from J, leaving 10 bases between them. In nucleotides, the CDR3 is TGTGCCAGCAGCTTAGGTTCCGGGGGTGAAGCTTTCTTT. Translating it yields CASSLGSGGEAFF.

This clone was observed a single time. The CDR3 DNA reads as TGTGCCAGAGCAGGGATTACCAAAGGGGTATGGGGCTCTCTGGGTAAGCAGTACTTC. As protein: CARAGITKGVWGSLGKQYF. The V call is TRBV21-1, the J call TRBJ2-7; TRBD1 reflects the table's D call only, with no check against the DNA. TRBV21-1 is shown as a pseudogene. The CDR3 consists of 19 residues.

The chain couples TRBV5-4 to TRBJ2-3; TRBD2 aligns across 12 bases. Unmatched junction bases numbered 3, after V lost 4 bases and J lost 6 bases. Germline V lookup: CDR1 SGHNT, CDR2 YYREEE (reference sequence). CDR3 size: 14 residues. The CDR3 sequence is CASSLAGGRDTQYF. For the CDR3, the DNA is TGTGCCAGCAGCCTAGCGGGGGGGCGGGATACGCAGTATTTT.

The chain couples TRBV6-6 to TRBJ2-1, with a weak D call TRBD2 (7 bases). V lost 2 bases and J 3 bases, leaving 14 bases between the germline ends. There are 16 residues in the CDR3. Per germline, CDR1 MNHNY and CDR2 SVGAGI (reference sequence). In DNA form, the CDR3 reads TGTGCCAGCAGTTACCCCAAGGGGGGGGACTACAATGAGCAGTTCTTC. Its translation is CASSYPKGGDYNEQFF.

This clone was observed a few times. The rearrangement links TRBV6-6 to TRBJ2-2; TRBD2 might be the D (6 bases). CDR3 length: 12 residues. The germline gives CDR1 MNHNY, CDR2 SVGAGI (reference sequence). V was shortened by 7 bases and J by 13 bases, with 16 bases between the two germline ends. The CDR3 coding sequence is TGTGCCAGCAACTTACAAGGGACTGGGCTGTTTTTT. It is translated as CASNLQGTGLFF.